This T cell receptor beta chain is from a study of blood T cell repertoires in COVID-19. Germline trimming cut 0 bases from V and 2 bases from J; bases unmatched to any gene: 3. The CDR3 has 15 residues. Germline-derived CDR1 and CDR2 are SGHRS and YFSETQ. Clinical history reported by participants formed the basis on which cohorts were assigned. Assay: immunoSEQ multiplex PCR; the TCRdb copy retains only in-frame clones and omits some. The table has a few hundred thousand clones, about 87% seen once. Sequencing was performed on PBMCs or T cells enriched from blood (not recorded which). The receptor's source is a man aged 40-55 years in a cohort exposed to, infected with or recovered from COVID-19 (not recorded which). The chain is built from TRBV5-1 and TRBJ2-5, with 8 positions matching TRBD2. For the CDR3, the DNA is TGCGCCAGCAGCTTGGGTGCTAGCGGGCAAGAGACCCAGTACTTC. It codes for CASSLGASGQETQYF.